The 11 T cell receptor beta chains presented below share a single source sample, sequenced in a study of blood T cell repertoires in COVID-19. The table came from immunoSEQ multiplex PCR; TCRdb's copy has only in-frame clones and leaves some out. The data show over 250,000 clones, with around 89% seen just once and 2.5% to 3% held by the top ten. The sample was PBMCs or T cells enriched from blood (not recorded which). These TCRs come from a woman aged 45-65 years who had recovered from COVID-19.

This chain uses TRBV6-2 or TRBV6-3 with TRBJ2-7; D gene ambiguous. The CDR3 sequence is 13 residues long. Germline lookup yields CDR1 MNHEY and CDR2 SVGEGT. Trimming removed 0 bases from V and 3 bases from J, with 6 bases in between. CDR3 loop: CASSYSKHYEQYF. CDR3 in DNA: TGTGCCAGCAGTTACTCGAAACACTACGAGCAGTACTTC.

This clone turned up a few times. This chain connects TRBV5-1 to TRBJ2-1; D is possibly TRBD2 (5 bases). The V end was cut by 0 bases, the J end by 7 bases, with 5 bases between. The germline V gene has CDR1 SGHRS and CDR2 YFSETQ. The CDR3 is made up of 12 amino acids. The CDR3, as DNA: TGCGCCAGCAGCTTGGGGGAGAATGAGCAGTTCTTC. It is translated as CASSLGENEQFF.

The chain combines TRBV28 with TRBJ2-5; D is perhaps TRBD2 (6 bases). Trimming left V 6 bases short and J 5 bases short, with 19 bases between. CDR1 and CDR2 from the germline V gene are MDHEN and SYDVKM. The CDR3 is 15 amino acids. This CDR3 reads CASSKLEGGVETQYF. DNA for the CDR3: TGTGCCAGCAGCAAATTGGAGGGCGGGGTGGAGACCCAGTACTTC.

The rearrangement uses TRBV2 and TRBJ1-1; D unresolved. Germline loops: CDR1 SNHLY, CDR2 FYNNEI. V lost 11 bases to trimming and J lost 0 bases, with 25 bases between them. The CDR3 has 17 residues. The CDR3 here is CARGPSGVGGLNTEAFF. DNA for the CDR3: TGTGCCCGCGGGCCAAGCGGGGTGGGCGGATTGAACACTGAAGCTTTCTTT.

The chain uses TRBV7-2 and TRBJ1-4; D is ambiguous. The CDR3 totals 15 residues. Between the trimmed V and J ends, which lost 1 base and 3 bases, there was a span of 9 bases. From germline, CDR1 is SGHTA and CDR2 FQGNSA. The chain's CDR3 is CASSLGEQSNEKLFF. The CDR3 DNA reads as TGTGCCAGCAGCTTAGGAGAGCAATCTAATGAAAAACTGTTTTTT.

This chain uses TRBV18 with TRBJ1-2; 11 bases are shared with TRBD1. Trimming removed 3 bases from V and 4 bases from J; junction bases left unmatched: 1. Germline values: CDR1 KGHSH, CDR2 LQKENI. This CDR3 is 14 amino acids long. CDR3 coding DNA: TGTGCCAGCTCACCGGGACAGGGGGTCTATGGCTACACCTTC. It translates to CASSPGQGVYGYTF.

V gene TRBV19 combines with J gene TRBJ2-7; TRBD1 matches at 7 bases. V was pared by 5 bases and J by 6 bases, with 7 bases of the junction left unmatched. Germline assignment: CDR1 LNHDA and CDR2 SQIVND (reference sequence). The CDR3 extends over 13 amino acids. The CDR3 spells CASSPRTGSEQYF. The CDR3 coding sequence is TGTGCCAGTAGTCCCCGGACAGGCTCCGAGCAGTACTTC.

Comment on this clone: Other nucleotide sequences in the sample specify the same CDR3. CDR3 sequence: CASSLERAQETQYF. Here the CDR3 DNA reads TGTGCCAGCAGCTTAGAAAGAGCTCAAGAGACCCAGTACTTC. This chain joins TRBV7-9 and TRBJ2-5; the D is unclear. There are 14 residues in the CDR3. Germline V gives CDR1 SEHNR, CDR2 FQNEAQ (reference sequence). With 1 base removed from V and 2 bases from J, the gap between germline ends came to 8 bases.

The V call is TRBV6-1, the J call TRBJ1-5; tentatively, D is TRBD1 (5 bases). This CDR3 is built from 14 residues. The V end lost 0 bases, the J end lost 7 bases, and 10 bases lay between the germline ends. Germline CDR1 reads MNHNS; CDR2 reads SASEGT. This CDR3 is CASSEAGGDQPQHF. DNA of the CDR3: TGTGCCAGCAGTGAAGCGGGGGGAGACCAGCCCCAGCATTTT.

V and J are TRBV10-1 and TRBJ2-5, with a possible D match to TRBD2 (6 bases). There are 14 residues in the CDR3. Germline loops: CDR1 WNHNN, CDR2 SYGVQD (reference sequence). V dropped 2 bases and J dropped 0 bases, with 7 bases sitting between them. The CDR3 nucleotides are TGCGCCAGCAGTGAGGCGGGGAACCAAGAGACCCAGTACTTC. It is translated as CASSEAGNQETQYF.

The V gene is TRBV7-6, the J gene TRBJ1-2; tentatively, D is TRBD1 (5 bases). The V end was cut by 2 bases, the J end by 6 bases, with 13 bases between. The CDR3 has 14 amino acids. Per the germline V gene, CDR1 is SGHVS and CDR2 is FNYEAQ. The CDR3 DNA reads TGTGCCAGCAGCTTAAGGGGCAGGGAGGATGGCTACACCTTC. It translates to CASSLRGREDGYTF. The full variable domain, its missing parts supplied by reference TRBV7-6 and TRBJ1-2, is GAGVSQSPRYKVTKRGQDVALRCDPISGHVSLYWYRQALGQGPEFLTYFNYEAQQDKSGLPNDRFSAERPEGSISTLTIQRTEQRDSAMYRCASSLRGREDGYTFGSGTRLTVV.